The present T cell receptor (beta chain) was sequenced within a study of T cells after yellow fever vaccination. They built TCR cDNA with 5'RACE template switching, a step that put in a universal primer site and UMIs. MiXCR, run by TCRdb on the 5' RACE reads, gives a single entry per CDR3 protein. In the table there are about 340,000 distinct CDR3 sequences, around 12% of which are singletons. The study, taken as a whole, reports: Only a minor proportion of clonotypes was detected across both CD4 and CD8 compartments. Reappearing after the booster were most of the clones from primary vaccination (around 96% CD4, 85% to 90% CD8). Bulk-population clonotypes that are abundant could appear as contaminants in FACS-sorted repertoires.

A few counts support this clonotype. Its target is unknown. From germline, CDR1 is SGHRS and CDR2 YFSETQ. Trimming pared 3 bases from V and 4 bases from J, leaving 12 bases between. CDR3 length: 14 residues. This sequence joins TRBV5-1 and TRBJ2-3, with D perhaps matching TRBD2 (5 bases). This specimen was CD4+ T cells sorted from PBMCs, taken 15 days after the yellow fever booster vaccination. This TCR derives from a man aged 18 to 30 who received the YFV17D yellow fever vaccine. This chain's CDR3 is CASSWTRGPDTQYF. The CDR3 DNA reads as TGCGCCAGCAGCTGGACGCGAGGGCCAGATACGCAGTATTTT.